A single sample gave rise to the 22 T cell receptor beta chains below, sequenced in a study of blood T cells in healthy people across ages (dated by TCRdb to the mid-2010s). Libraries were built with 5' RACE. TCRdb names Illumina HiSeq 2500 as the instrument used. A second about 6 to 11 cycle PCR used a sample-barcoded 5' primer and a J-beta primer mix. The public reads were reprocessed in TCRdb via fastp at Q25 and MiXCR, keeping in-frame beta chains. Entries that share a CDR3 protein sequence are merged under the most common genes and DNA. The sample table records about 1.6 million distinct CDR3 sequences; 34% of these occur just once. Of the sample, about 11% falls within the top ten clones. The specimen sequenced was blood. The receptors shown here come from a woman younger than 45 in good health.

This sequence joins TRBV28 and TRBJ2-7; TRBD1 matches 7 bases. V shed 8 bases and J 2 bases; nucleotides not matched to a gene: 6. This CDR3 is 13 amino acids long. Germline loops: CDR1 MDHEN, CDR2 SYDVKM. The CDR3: CASCETGPYEQYF. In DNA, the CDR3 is TGTGCCAGCTGCGAGACAGGGCCCTACGAGCAGTACTTC.

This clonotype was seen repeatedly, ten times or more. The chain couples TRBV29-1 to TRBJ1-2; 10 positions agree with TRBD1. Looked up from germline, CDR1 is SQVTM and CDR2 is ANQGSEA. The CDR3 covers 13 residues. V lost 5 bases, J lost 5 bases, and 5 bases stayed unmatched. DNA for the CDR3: TGCAGCGTTCTGACAGGGGGCATGTATGGCTACACCTTC. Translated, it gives CSVLTGGMYGYTF.

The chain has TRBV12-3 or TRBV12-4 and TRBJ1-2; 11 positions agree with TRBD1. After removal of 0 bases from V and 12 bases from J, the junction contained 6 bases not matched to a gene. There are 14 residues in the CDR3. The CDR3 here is CASSLARTGGAHTF. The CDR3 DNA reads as TGTGCCAGCAGTTTAGCTAGGACAGGGGGCGCCCACACCTTC.

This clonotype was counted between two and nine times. In DNA, the CDR3 is TGTGCCAGCAGTTTCGGCCGAGCTTCAGGCGAGCAGTTCTTC. Protein sequence: CASSFGRASGEQFF. This chain uses TRBV12-3 or TRBV12-4 with TRBJ2-1; D ambiguous. Trimming removed 3 bases from V and 10 bases from J, with 16 bases in between. The CDR3 sequence is 14 residues long.

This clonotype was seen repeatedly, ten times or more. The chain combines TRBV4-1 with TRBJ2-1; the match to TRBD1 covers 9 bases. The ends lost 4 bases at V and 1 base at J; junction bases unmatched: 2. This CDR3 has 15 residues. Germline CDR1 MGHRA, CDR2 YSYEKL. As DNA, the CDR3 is TGCGCCAGCAGCCGACAGGGGGGGTCCTACAATGAGCAGTTCTTC. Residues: CASSRQGGSYNEQFF.

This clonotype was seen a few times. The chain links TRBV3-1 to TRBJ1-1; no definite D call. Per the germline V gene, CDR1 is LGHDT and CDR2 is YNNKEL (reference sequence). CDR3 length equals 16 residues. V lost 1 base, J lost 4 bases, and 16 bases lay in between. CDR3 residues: CASSQVRSLLGTEAFF. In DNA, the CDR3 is TGTGCCAGCAGCCAAGTGAGGTCCCTATTGGGCACTGAAGCTTTCTTT.

For the CDR3, the DNA is TGCAGTGCCCTAATAGACAGGGGCAATCAGCCCCAGCATTTT. As protein: CSALIDRGNQPQHF. The gene calls are TRBV20-1 and TRBJ1-5; 7 bases align to TRBD1. This CDR3 has 14 residues. Germline CDR1 is DFQATT and CDR2 is SNEGSKA (reference sequence). Losses at the gene ends were 6 bases for V and 2 bases for J; bases not matched to a gene: 7.

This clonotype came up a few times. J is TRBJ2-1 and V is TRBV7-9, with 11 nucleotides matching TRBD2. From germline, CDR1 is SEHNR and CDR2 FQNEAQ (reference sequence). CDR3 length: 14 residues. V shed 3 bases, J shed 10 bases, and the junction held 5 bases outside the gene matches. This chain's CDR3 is CASSFSGRAREQFF. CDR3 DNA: TGTGCCAGCAGCTTTAGCGGGAGGGCCAGGGAGCAGTTCTTC.

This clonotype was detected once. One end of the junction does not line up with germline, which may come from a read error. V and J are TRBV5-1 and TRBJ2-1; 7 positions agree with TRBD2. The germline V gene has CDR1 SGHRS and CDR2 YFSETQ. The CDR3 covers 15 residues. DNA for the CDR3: TGCGTCAGCAGCTTGGAGGCTAGCGGTTACAATGAGCAGTTCTTC. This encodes CVSSLEASGYNEQFF.

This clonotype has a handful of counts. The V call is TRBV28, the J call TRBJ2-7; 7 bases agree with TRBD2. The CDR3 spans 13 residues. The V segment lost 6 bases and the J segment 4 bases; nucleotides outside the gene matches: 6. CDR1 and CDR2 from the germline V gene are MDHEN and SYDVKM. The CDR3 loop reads CASSQSGIYEQYF. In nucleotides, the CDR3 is TGTGCCAGCAGCCAGAGCGGGATATACGAGCAGTACTTC.

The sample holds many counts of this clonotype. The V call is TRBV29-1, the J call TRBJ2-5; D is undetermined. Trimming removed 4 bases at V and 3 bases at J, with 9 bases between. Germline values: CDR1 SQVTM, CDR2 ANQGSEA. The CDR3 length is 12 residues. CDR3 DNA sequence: TGCAGCGTTGTCACTACCGAAGAGACCCAGTACTTC. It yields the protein CSVVTTEETQYF.

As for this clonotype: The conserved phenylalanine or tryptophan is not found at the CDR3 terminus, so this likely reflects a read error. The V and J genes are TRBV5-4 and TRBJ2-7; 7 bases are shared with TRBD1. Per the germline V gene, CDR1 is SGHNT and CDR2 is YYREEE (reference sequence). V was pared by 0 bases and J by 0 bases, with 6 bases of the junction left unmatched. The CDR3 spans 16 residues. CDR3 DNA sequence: TGTGCCAGCAGCTTGGGGGGTGGGACAGACTCCTACGAGCAGTACTTA. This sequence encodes CASSLGGGTDSYEQYL.

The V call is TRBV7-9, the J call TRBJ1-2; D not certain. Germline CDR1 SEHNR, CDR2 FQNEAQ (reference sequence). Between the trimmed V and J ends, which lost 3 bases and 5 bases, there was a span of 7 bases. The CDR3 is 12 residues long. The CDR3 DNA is TGTGCCAGCAGCTTGACGACGTATGGCTACACCTTC. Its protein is CASSLTTYGYTF. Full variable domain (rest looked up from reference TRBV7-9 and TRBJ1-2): DTGVSQNPRHKITKRGQNVTFRCDPISEHNRLYWYRQTLGQGPEFLTYFQNEAQLEKSRLLSDRFSAERPKGSFSTLEIQRTEQGDSAMYLCASSLTTYGYTFGSGTRLTVV.

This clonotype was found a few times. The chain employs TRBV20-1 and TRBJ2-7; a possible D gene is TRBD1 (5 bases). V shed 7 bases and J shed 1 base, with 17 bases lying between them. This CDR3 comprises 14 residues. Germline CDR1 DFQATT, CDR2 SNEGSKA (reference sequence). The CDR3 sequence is CSGVDTYLSYEQYF. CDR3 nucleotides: TGCAGTGGGGTGGACACCTACCTTTCCTACGAGCAGTACTTC.

The CDR3 reads CASSPEPSRQAYEQYF. For the CDR3, the DNA is TGTGCCAGCTCACCAGAGCCGAGTCGACAAGCCTACGAGCAGTACTTC. This chain uses TRBV18 with TRBJ2-7; D gene uncertain. CDR1 is KGHSH, CDR2 LQKENI, per germline. The ends were cut back, 2 bases at V and 2 bases at J, with 16 bases in the middle. This CDR3 contains 16 residues.

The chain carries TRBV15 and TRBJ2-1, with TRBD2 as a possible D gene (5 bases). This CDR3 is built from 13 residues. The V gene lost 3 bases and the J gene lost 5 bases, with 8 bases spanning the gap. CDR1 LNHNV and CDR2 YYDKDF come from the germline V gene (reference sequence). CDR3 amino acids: CATSSLLDNEQFF. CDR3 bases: TGTGCCACCAGCAGCCTACTAGACAATGAGCAGTTCTTC. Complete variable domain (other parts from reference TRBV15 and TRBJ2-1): DAMVIQNPRYQVTQFGKPVTLSCSQTLNHNVMYWYQQKSSQAPKLLFHYYDKDFNNEADTPDNFQSRRPNTSFCFLDIRSPGLGDTAMYLCATSSLLDNEQFFGPGTRLTVL.

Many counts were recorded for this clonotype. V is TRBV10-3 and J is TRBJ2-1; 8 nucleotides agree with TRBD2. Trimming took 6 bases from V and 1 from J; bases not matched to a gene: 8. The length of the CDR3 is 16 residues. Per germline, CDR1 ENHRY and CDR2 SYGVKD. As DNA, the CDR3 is TGTGCCATCAGCCCAGCGGGAGTAGGTTCCTACAATGAGCAGTTCTTC. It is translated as CAISPAGVGSYNEQFF.

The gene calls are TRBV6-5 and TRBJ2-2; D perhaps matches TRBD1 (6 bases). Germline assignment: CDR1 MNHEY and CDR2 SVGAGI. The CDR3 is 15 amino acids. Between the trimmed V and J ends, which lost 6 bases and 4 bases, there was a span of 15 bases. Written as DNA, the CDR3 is TGTGCCAGCAGCCGATACAGGGATCCCACCGGGGAGCTGTTTTTT. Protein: CASSRYRDPTGELFF.

CDR3 region: CASSLLQGLADTQYF. The DNA of the CDR3 is TGTGCCAGCAGCTTGTTACAGGGGTTAGCAGATACGCAGTATTTT. The rearrangement uses TRBV5-8 and TRBJ2-3; 7 bases line up with TRBD1. This CDR3 region has 15 residues. Germline assignment: CDR1 SGHTS and CDR2 YDEGEE. V was clipped by 1 base and J by 4 bases; unmatched bases: 6.

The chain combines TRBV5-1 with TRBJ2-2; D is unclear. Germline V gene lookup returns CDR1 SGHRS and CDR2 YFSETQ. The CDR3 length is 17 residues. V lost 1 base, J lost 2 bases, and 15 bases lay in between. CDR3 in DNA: TGCGCCAGCAGCTTGTACAGTGCTTTGGTCAACACCGGGGAGCTGTTTTTT. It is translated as CASSLYSALVNTGELFF. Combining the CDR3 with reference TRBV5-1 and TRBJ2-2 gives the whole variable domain KAGVTQTPRYLIKTRGQQVTLSCSPISGHRSVSWYQQTPGQGLQFLFEYFSETQRNKGNFPGRFSGRQFSNSRSEMNVSTLELGDSALYLCASSLYSALVNTGELFFGEGSRLTVL.

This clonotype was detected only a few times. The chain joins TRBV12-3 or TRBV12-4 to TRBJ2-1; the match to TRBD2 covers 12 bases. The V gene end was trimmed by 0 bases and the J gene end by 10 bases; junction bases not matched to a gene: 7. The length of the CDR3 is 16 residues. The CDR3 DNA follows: TGTGCCAGCAGTTTAGCGAGGACTAGCGGGACTATGGAGCAGTTCTTC. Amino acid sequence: CASSLARTSGTMEQFF.

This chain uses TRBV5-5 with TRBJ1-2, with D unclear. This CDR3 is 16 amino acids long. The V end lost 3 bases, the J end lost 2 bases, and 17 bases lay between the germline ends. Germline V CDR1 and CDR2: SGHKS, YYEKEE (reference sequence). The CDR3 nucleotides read TGTGCCAGCAGCTGGTCCCTGGAGGAGGGAAACTATGGCTACACCTTC. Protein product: CASSWSLEEGNYGYTF.